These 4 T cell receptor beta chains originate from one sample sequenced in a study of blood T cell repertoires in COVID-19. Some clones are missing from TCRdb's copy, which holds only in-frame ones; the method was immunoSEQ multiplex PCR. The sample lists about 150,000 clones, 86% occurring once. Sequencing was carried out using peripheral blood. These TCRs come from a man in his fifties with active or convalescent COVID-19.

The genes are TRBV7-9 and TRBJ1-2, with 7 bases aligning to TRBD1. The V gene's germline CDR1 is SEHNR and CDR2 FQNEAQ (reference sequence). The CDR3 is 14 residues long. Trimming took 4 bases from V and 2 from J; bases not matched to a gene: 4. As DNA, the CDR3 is TGTGCCAGCAGCTCGACAGGGCCCAACTATGGCTACACCTTC. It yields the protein CASSSTGPNYGYTF.

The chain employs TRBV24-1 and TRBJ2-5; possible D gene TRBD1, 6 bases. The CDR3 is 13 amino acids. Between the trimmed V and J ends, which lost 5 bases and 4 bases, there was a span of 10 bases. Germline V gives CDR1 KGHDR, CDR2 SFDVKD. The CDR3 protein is CATSVARGETQYF. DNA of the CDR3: TGTGCCACCAGTGTTGCCAGGGGAGAGACCCAGTACTTC.

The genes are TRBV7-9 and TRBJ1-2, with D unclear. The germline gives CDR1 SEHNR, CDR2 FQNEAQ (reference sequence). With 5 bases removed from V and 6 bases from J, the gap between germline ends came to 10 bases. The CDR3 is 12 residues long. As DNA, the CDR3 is TGTGCCAGCAGCATTTTTTTAAATGGCTACACCTTC. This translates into CASSIFLNGYTF.

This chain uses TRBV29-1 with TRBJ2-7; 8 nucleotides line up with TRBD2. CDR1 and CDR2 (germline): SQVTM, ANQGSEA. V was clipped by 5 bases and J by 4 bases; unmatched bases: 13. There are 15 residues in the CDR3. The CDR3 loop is CSVRVGRGALYEQYF. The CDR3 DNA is TGCAGCGTTCGCGTGGGGCGGGGGGCCCTATACGAGCAGTACTTC.